These T cell receptor beta chains were read from a single sample in a study of T cell repertoires in cytomegalovirus infection. TCRdb passed the reads through MiXCR, listing each CDR3 protein once. Of roughly 230,000 distinct CDR3 sequences in the sample, under 8.5% were seen once. The sample comprised PBMCs. These receptors were collected from a human donor in good health (CMV status not recorded). Some clones in this sample may be carry-over from other donors' samples. The CDR3 runs from the conserved cysteine through the conserved F or W. The order of the fields is V gene, J gene, D gene, clone size, CDR3 DNA, CDR3 protein. A D gene is named only where the DNA matches it firmly. Rows give clone size only sometimes, using once, few, many, or a class for an expanded clone.

>TRBV25-1|TRBJ1-3|NA|NA
TGTGCCAGCAGTTCTTACGGTGATCTCGGAAACACCATATATTTT
CASSSYGDLGNTIYF
>TRBV20-1|TRBJ1-5|NA|NA
TGCAGTGCTTCCCTCCCCGCTAGCGATCAGCCCCAGCATTTT
CSASLPASDQPQHF
>TRBV29-1|TRBJ2-1|TRBD1|NA
TGCAGCGCCCTAGGACAGGGGGTCTACAATGAGCAGTTCTTC
CSALGQGVYNEQFF
>TRBV12-3/TRBV12-4|TRBJ1-1|NA|many
TGTGCCAGCCGGGGGGGCCGGAACACTGAAGCTTTCTTT
CASRGGRNTEAFF
>TRBV5-5|TRBJ2-2|NA|many
TGTGCCAGCAGCTACGGAACCGGGGAGCTGTTTTTT
CASSYGTGELFF
>TRBV14|TRBJ2-1|TRBD2|many
TGTGCCAGCAGCCAACTAGCGGGGGGCTCCTACAATGAGCAGTTCTTC
CASSQLAGGSYNEQFF
>TRBV12-3/TRBV12-4|TRBJ2-7|NA|many
TGTGCCAGCGGAGGCATACCTTCCTACGAGCAGTACTTC
CASGGIPSYEQYF
>TRBV3-1|TRBJ2-4|NA|NA
TGTGCCAGCAGCCAAGGAACAGGAATTAATTACATTCAGTACTTC
CASSQGTGINYIQYF
>TRBV7-9|TRBJ2-2|NA|many
TGTGCCAGCCGGAAGGACACGAACACCGGGGAGCTGTTTTTT
CASRKDTNTGELFF
>TRBV7-2|TRBJ1-4|NA|many
TGTGCCAGCAGGACGGCTTCCGGAAAACTGTTTTTT
CASRTASGKLFF
>TRBV18|TRBJ1-1|NA|many
TGTGCCAGCTCACCCTCGGAAAACACTGAAGCTTTCTTT
CASSPSENTEAFF
>TRBV7-2|TRBJ2-7|TRBD1|many
TGTGCCAGCAGAGGGACAGTAACCTACGAGCAGTACTTC
CASRGTVTYEQYF
>TRBV7-2|TRBJ1-1|NA|many
TGTGCCAGCAGGGGTGGTGGGGGACCCACTGAAGCTTTCTTT
CASRGGGGPTEAFF
>TRBV11-1|TRBJ2-1|TRBD1|many
TGTGCCAGCAGCCGACAGGGTGGCGAGCAGTTCTTC
CASSRQGGEQFF
>TRBV20-1|TRBJ1-5|NA|many
TGCAGTGCTGCCCAAACAGGCGTGGGCAATCAGCCCCAGCATTTT
CSAAQTGVGNQPQHF
>TRBV7-9|TRBJ1-1|TRBD1|few
TGTGCCAGCAGCTTCAGGACAGGAATTAACACTGAAGCTTTCTTT
CASSFRTGINTEAFF
>TRBV7-2|TRBJ2-2|NA|many
TGTGCCAGCGAGGGGACTTTGAACACCGGGGAGCTGTTTTTT
CASEGTLNTGELFF
>TRBV10-3|TRBJ1-3|TRBD1|few
TGTGCCATCAGTGGGGGGGACAGGGCTGGAAACACCATATATTTT
CAISGGDRAGNTIYF
>TRBV14|TRBJ1-6|TRBD1|many
TGTGCCAGCAGCCAATTTCGACAGGGGTCCTTCTATAATTCACCCCTCCACTTT
CASSQFRQGSFYNSPLHF
>TRBV25-1|TRBJ1-1|NA|many
TGTGCCAGCAGTGATCCTTTCGGGGCTTTCTTT
CASSDPFGAFF
>TRBV5-1|TRBJ2-1|TRBD2|many
TGCGCCAGCAGCTTACGGACTAGCGGGGTGAGCTCCTACAATGAGCAGTTCTTC
CASSLRTSGVSSYNEQFF
>TRBV5-1|TRBJ2-2|NA|many
TGCGCCAGCAGCCCCGATACTAGTTTTGGAAACACCGGGGAGCTGTTTTTT
CASSPDTSFGNTGELFF
>TRBV20-1|TRBJ2-1|TRBD2|many
TGCAGTGCGTTAGCGGGGGGGACGTTTAATGAGCAGTTCTTC
CSALAGGTFNEQFF
>TRBV6-2/TRBV6-3|TRBJ1-5|TRBD1|many
TGTGCCAGTAACAGGGGGTCCGATCAGCCCCAGCATTTT
CASNRGSDQPQHF
>TRBV7-2|TRBJ1-1|NA|many
TGTGCCAGCAGCTTAGTAAGGGGGGGTGAAGCTTTCTTT
CASSLVRGGEAFF
>TRBV7-2|TRBJ1-1|NA|many
TGTGCCAGCAGCTTGAGGTCTGAAGCTTTCTTT
CASSLRSEAFF
>TRBV6-5|TRBJ1-2|NA|many
TGTGCCAGCAGTTACCGCAGGGTAAATGGCTACACCTTC
CASSYRRVNGYTF
>TRBV10-3|TRBJ1-3|TRBD1|NA
TGTGCCATCAGGGACAGGGCTGGAAACACCATATATTTT
CAIRDRAGNTIYF
>TRBV29-1|TRBJ1-5|NA|few
TGCAGCGTTGACCCCGGGGGCAATCAGCCCCAGCATTTT
CSVDPGGNQPQHF
>TRBV7-2|TRBJ2-6|NA|many
TGTGCCAGCAGCCACATCGGTGGGGCGAGCTCTGGGGCCAACGTCCTGACTTTC
CASSHIGGASSGANVLTF
>TRBV6-1|TRBJ2-7|NA|many
TGTGCCAGCTGGAACAGGAAGGGCGAGCAGTACTTC
CASWNRKGEQYF
>TRBV2|TRBJ2-7|NA|many
TGTGCCAGCTCGGCAGGGCCAAACGAGCAGTACTTC
CASSAGPNEQYF
>TRBV7-8|TRBJ2-2|NA|many
TGTGCCAGCGCTGCTGTAGTGCTAGGGAACACCGGGGAGCTGTTTTTT
CASAAVVLGNTGELFF
>TRBV20-1|TRBJ1-5|NA|many
TGCAGTGCTAGAGAGGACGCGGATCAGCCCCAGCATTTT
CSAREDADQPQHF
>TRBV29-1|TRBJ1-1|NA|NA
TGCAGCGTCCGAAGAACACAGGGCGGGGGTGAAGCTTTCTTT
CSVRRTQGGGEAFF
>TRBV20-1|TRBJ2-3|NA|many
TGCAGTGCTACCAGACAGACAGATACGCAGTATTTT
CSATRQTDTQYF
>TRBV19|TRBJ1-4|NA|NA
TGTGCCAGTAGTAGCCCGGACAGACCTGCAACTAATGAAAAACTGTTTTTT
CASSSPDRPATNEKLFF
>TRBV5-1|TRBJ2-2|NA|many
TGCGCCAGCAGCTTGGAACCGAGCACCGGGGAGCTGTTTTTT
CASSLEPSTGELFF
>TRBV28|TRBJ1-1|NA|NA
TGTGCCAGCAGTGCCCGACAGCTGAACACTGAAGCTTTCTTT
CASSARQLNTEAFF
>TRBV7-2|TRBJ2-1|NA|many
TGTGCCAGCAGCCGTGACCCGACCGAGGATGAGCAGTTCTTC
CASSRDPTEDEQFF
>TRBV29-1|TRBJ2-4|TRBD1|few
TGCAGCGTTGTCCAGGGGGATACGTACATTCAGTACTTC
CSVVQGDTYIQYF
>TRBV5-1|TRBJ1-1|NA|many
TGCGCCAGCTCTCTTGGGCAGGGAAGAGCTTTCTTT
CASSLGQGRAFF
>TRBV29-1|TRBJ2-7|NA|many
TGCAGCCTCCGAACTGGGACCTCTGGCGAGCAGTACTTC
CSLRTGTSGEQYF
>TRBV15|TRBJ2-1|TRBD2|few
TGTGCCACCAGCGGCGGGGGGGCCAGCCTTGAGCAGTTCTTC
CATSGGGASLEQFF
>TRBV7-2|TRBJ1-3|NA|many
TGTGCCAGTTTGACGGGGCCAAACCTCGGAAACACCATATATTTT
CASLTGPNLGNTIYF
>TRBV7-2|TRBJ2-3|NA|many
TGTGCCAGCAGCCAGATTTTTCGCACAGATACGCAGTATTTT
CASSQIFRTDTQYF
>TRBV30|TRBJ2-5|NA|NA
TGTGCCTGGAGTGTACCCAAGGTATACCAAGAGACCCAGTACTTC
CAWSVPKVYQETQYF
>TRBV29-1|TRBJ2-6|NA|many
TGCAGCGTTGCGGGGACCGTCGCTGGGGCCAACGTCCTGACTTTC
CSVAGTVAGANVLTF
>TRBV4-3|TRBJ2-7|TRBD1|NA
TGCGCCAGCAGCCCTAGACAGGGATCGGTCGAGCAGTACTTC
CASSPRQGSVEQYF
>TRBV20-1|TRBJ2-5|NA|many
TGCAGTGCTGAGGACCGCCAACGAGGGGAGACCCAGTACTTC
CSAEDRQRGETQYF
>TRBV6-5|TRBJ1-2|NA|many
TGTGCCAGCAGGTCGGGGGTTGGTGGCTACACCTTC
CASRSGVGGYTF
>TRBV7-8|TRBJ2-2|TRBD2|many
TGTGCCAGCAGCTTCCGGGGGGGGGCCGTGAACACCGGGGAGCTGTTTTTT
CASSFRGGAVNTGELFF
>TRBV7-2|TRBJ1-5|NA|many
TGTGCCAGCAGCTTCTTCAACTATCAGCCCCAGCATTTT
CASSFFNYQPQHF
>TRBV14|TRBJ1-4|NA|few
TGTGCCAGCAGCCAGGACACCGAAAAACTGTTTTTT
CASSQDTEKLFF